One and the same sample provided the 19 T cell receptor beta chains below, sequenced in a study of blood T cell repertoires in COVID-19 (dated by TCRdb to the early 2020s). The library was generated by the immunoSEQ multiplex PCR assay. The clones in this table, taken by TCRdb from immuneACCESS, are in-frame only. Not every clone is retained; where verified, under half of the shortfall comes from an unresolved V gene, and the cause of the rest is unknown. Within this sample are some 200,000 clones, with approximately 80% of them counted one time only. The top ten constitute approximately 1.3% of the sample. Source material: peripheral blood. These receptors originate from a woman aged 40 to 50 who had recovered from COVID-19.

This clone showed up just a few times. The genes are TRBV10-1 and TRBJ2-7; 9 bases line up with TRBD1. The CDR3 covers 13 residues. Trimming removed 8 bases from V and 6 bases from J; junction bases left unmatched: 8. The germline V gene encodes CDR1 WNHNN and CDR2 SYGVQD (reference sequence). The CDR3 region is CASQEGQGGEQYF. The CDR3 coding sequence is TGCGCCAGCCAAGAGGGACAGGGAGGCGAGCAGTACTTC.

The chain joins TRBV9 to TRBJ2-2; perhaps TRBD1 as D (6 bases). V was clipped by 2 bases and J by 5 bases, with 10 bases between them. Per the germline V gene, CDR1 is SGDLS and CDR2 is YYNGEE. The CDR3 has 14 residues. This CDR3 is CASSVSGVTGELFF. CDR3 in DNA: TGTGCCAGCAGCGTGTCAGGGGTGACCGGGGAGCTGTTTTTT.

The gene calls are TRBV11-3 and TRBJ1-1, with TRBD1 identical over 8 bases. Germline values: CDR1 SGHNT, CDR2 YENEEA. CDR3 length: 13 amino acids. Trimming at V came to 5 bases and at J to 3 bases, leaving 2 bases not matched to a gene. DNA of the CDR3: TGTGCCAGCAGCGACAGGGGATACACTGAAGCTTTCTTT. Translated: CASSDRGYTEAFF.

This clone was counted a single time. The rearrangement uses TRBV2 and TRBJ2-5; 10 positions match TRBD2. CDR3 length equals 16 residues. V lost 6 bases to trimming and J lost 4 bases; unmatched junction nucleotides: 11. CDR1 SNHLY and CDR2 FYNNEI come from the germline V gene. Here the CDR3 reads CASRFGQAGGRETQYF. Written as DNA, the CDR3 is TGTGCCAGCAGGTTCGGGCAAGCGGGGGGGCGAGAGACCCAGTACTTC.

The rearrangement joins TRBV10-3 to TRBJ1-2; TRBD1 matches at 7 bases. CDR3 length: 16 residues. With 0 bases clipped from V and 0 bases from J, the junction kept 4 bases outside the gene matches. CDR1 and CDR2 (germline): ENHRY, SYGVKD. The CDR3 nucleotides read TGTGCCATCAGTGAGTCAGGGACAGACCCTAACTATGGCTACACCTTC. Protein: CAISESGTDPNYGYTF.

This sequence joins TRBV3-1 (or the pseudogene TRBV3-2) and TRBJ2-7, with a tentative D call TRBD2 (5 bases). Trimming left V 1 base short and J 7 bases short, with 8 bases between. The CDR3 loop spans 12 amino acids. Looked up from germline, CDR1 is LGHDT and CDR2 is YNNKEL (reference sequence). The CDR3 sequence is CASSQVPGEQYF. The CDR3 DNA is TGTGCCAGCAGCCAAGTACCGGGGGAGCAGTACTTC.

V usage is TRBV29-1 and J usage is TRBJ1-1; D remains ambiguous. The CDR3 is 12 amino acids. V was trimmed by 3 bases and J by 4 bases, leaving 9 bases between them. Germline V CDR1 and CDR2: SQVTM, ANQGSEA. CDR3 sequence: CSVDNRGTEAFF. The CDR3 coding sequence is TGCAGCGTTGACAACCGCGGCACTGAAGCTTTCTTT. The full variable domain, with the rest looked up from reference TRBV29-1 and TRBJ1-1, is SAVISQKPSRDICQRGTSLTIQCQVDSQVTMMFWYRQQPGQSLTLIATANQGSEATYESGFVIDKFPISRPNLTFSTLTVSNMSPEDSSIYLCSVDNRGTEAFFGQGTRLTVV.

V is TRBV4-1 and J is TRBJ2-5; 11 positions agree with TRBD2. CDR1 is MGHRA and CDR2 is YSYEKL in the germline V gene. The V segment lost 4 bases and the J segment 1 base; nucleotides outside the gene matches: 5. This CDR3 is built from 16 residues. This CDR3 is CASSRGTSGSQETQYF. The DNA for the CDR3 is TGCGCCAGCAGCCGCGGGACTAGCGGAAGCCAAGAGACCCAGTACTTC.

This clone was seen only a few times. The genes are TRBV5-6 and TRBJ1-2; unclear D gene. V dropped 2 bases and J dropped 0 bases, with 14 bases sitting between them. This CDR3 contains 16 residues. Per the germline V gene, CDR1 is SGHDT and CDR2 is YYEEEE. The CDR3 region is CASSFRSVVSNYGYTF. CDR3 DNA: TGTGCCAGCAGCTTCAGGTCGGTGGTTTCTAACTATGGCTACACCTTC.

The chain is built from TRBV6-5 and TRBJ1-2; 8 bases agree with TRBD1. There are 15 residues in the CDR3. V gave up 6 bases and J gave up 6 bases; unmatched junction bases: 12. The germline V gene encodes CDR1 MNHEY and CDR2 SVGAGI. For the CDR3, the DNA is TGTGCCAGCAGCGGTCGACAGGGGTTATTGCATGGCTACACCTTC. Amino acids: CASSGRQGLLHGYTF.

J is TRBJ1-2 and V is TRBV6-4; 8 positions agree with TRBD1. The CDR3 consists of 13 residues. Germline V gene lookup returns CDR1 MRHNA and CDR2 SNTAGT. The J segment lost 4 bases and the V segment lost 6 bases, leaving 4 bases of the junction unmatched. This CDR3 is CASRATGGYGYTF. In nucleotides, the CDR3 is TGTGCCAGCAGGGCCACAGGGGGCTATGGCTACACCTTC.

This clone came up a few times. The chain has TRBV27 and TRBJ1-4; D remains ambiguous. V lost 6 bases to trimming and J lost 8 bases, with 10 bases between them. The CDR3 loop spans 12 amino acids. In germline, CDR1 is MNHEY, CDR2 SMNVEV (reference sequence). The CDR3: CASSPFGEKLFF. The CDR3 DNA sequence: TGTGCCAGCAGCCCCTTTGGCGAAAAACTGTTTTTT.

The rearrangement uses TRBV7-3 and TRBJ1-6; D perhaps matches TRBD1 (5 bases). Trimming removed 5 bases from V and 10 bases from J, with 12 bases in between. The CDR3 sequence is 13 residues long. Germline V CDR1 and CDR2: SGHTA, FQGTGA. CDR3 bases: TGTGCCAGCAGCCAGGGTGTGGGATCACCCCTCCACTTT. Translating it yields CASSQGVGSPLHF. Variable domain in full (rest from reference TRBV7-3 and TRBJ1-6): GAGVSQTPSNKVTEKGKYVELRCDPISGHTALYWYRQSLGQGPEFLIYFQGTGAADDSGLPNDRFFAVRPEGSVSTLKIQRTERGDSAVYLCASSQGVGSPLHFGNGTRLTVT.

The gene calls are TRBV18 and TRBJ1-1, with D possibly being TRBD1 (5 bases). The germline gives CDR1 KGHSH, CDR2 LQKENI. This CDR3 contains 13 residues. V was cut by 2 bases and J by 10 bases, with 14 bases left in between. For the CDR3, the DNA is TGTGCCAGCTCACCAGAATCCAGGGCGGTAGCTTTCTTT. Amino acid sequence: CASSPESRAVAFF.

The genes are TRBV13 and TRBJ2-3; 8 bases are shared with TRBD1. The CDR3 contains 13 residues. V was clipped by 5 bases and J by 8 bases; unmatched bases: 6. Germline V gives CDR1 PRHDT, CDR2 FYEKMQ (reference sequence). The CDR3 DNA reads as TGTGCCAGCAGCGGCTGGACAGGGAGTACGCAGTATTTT. Protein: CASSGWTGSTQYF.

The rearrangement uses TRBV2 and TRBJ2-5, with D possibly being TRBD2 (5 bases). The germline gives CDR1 SNHLY, CDR2 FYNNEI. Deletions cut 5 bases from V and 1 base from J, with 14 bases between. The CDR3 extends over 15 amino acids. The CDR3 DNA reads as TGTGCCAGCAGTACGCGGTCAGGAGGCCAAGAGACCCAGTACTTC. Its protein is CASSTRSGGQETQYF.

The sample holds a few counts of this clone. This rearrangement joins TRBV6-5 to TRBJ1-2, with TRBD1 matching over 9 bases. J gave up 3 bases and V 4 bases, and 6 bases lay outside the gene matches. This CDR3 is 15 amino acids long. Germline V CDR1 and CDR2: MNHEY, SVGAGI. CDR3: CASSFGTGIHYGYTF. The DNA of the CDR3 is TGTGCCAGCAGTTTCGGGACAGGGATCCACTATGGCTACACCTTC.

The V call is TRBV5-1, the J call TRBJ2-1; 9 positions match TRBD1. Trimming removed 3 bases from V and 5 bases from J; junction bases left unmatched: 0. Germline V gives CDR1 SGHRS, CDR2 YFSETQ. The CDR3 totals 13 residues. The chain's CDR3 is CASSWTGDNEQFF. CDR3 nucleotide sequence: TGCGCCAGCAGCTGGACAGGGGACAATGAGCAGTTCTTC.

V usage is TRBV5-1 and J usage is TRBJ2-7; D may be TRBD1 (6 bases). The length of the CDR3 is 16 residues. Germline CDR1 is SGHRS and CDR2 is YFSETQ. V lost 7 bases and J 0 bases, leaving 20 bases between the germline ends. The CDR3 is CASEQEQGKSSYEQYF. Here the CDR3 DNA reads TGCGCCAGCGAACAGGAACAGGGTAAAAGCTCCTACGAGCAGTACTTC.